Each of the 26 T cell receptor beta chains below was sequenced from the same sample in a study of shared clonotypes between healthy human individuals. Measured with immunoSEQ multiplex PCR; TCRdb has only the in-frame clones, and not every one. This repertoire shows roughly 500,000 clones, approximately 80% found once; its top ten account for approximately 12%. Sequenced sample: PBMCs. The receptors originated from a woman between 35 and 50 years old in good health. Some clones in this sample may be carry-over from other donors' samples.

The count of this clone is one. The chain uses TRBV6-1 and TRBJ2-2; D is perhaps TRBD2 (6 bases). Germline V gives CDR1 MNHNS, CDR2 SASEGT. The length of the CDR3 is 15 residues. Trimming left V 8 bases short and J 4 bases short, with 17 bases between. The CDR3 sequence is CASSSGGAATGELFF. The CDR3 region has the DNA TGTGCCAGCTCCTCCGGCGGGGCTGCCACCGGGGAGCTGTTTTTT.

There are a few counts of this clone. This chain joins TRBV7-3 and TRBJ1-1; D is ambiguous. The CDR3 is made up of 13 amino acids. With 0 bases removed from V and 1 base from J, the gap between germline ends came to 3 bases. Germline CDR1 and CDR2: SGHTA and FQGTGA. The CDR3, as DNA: TGTGCCAGCAGCTTAACGTCGAACACTGAAGCTTTCTTT. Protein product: CASSLTSNTEAFF. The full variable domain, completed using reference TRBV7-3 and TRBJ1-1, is GAGVSQTPSNKVTEKGKYVELRCDPISGHTALYWYRQSLGQGPEFLIYFQGTGAADDSGLPNDRFFAVRPEGSVSTLKIQRTERGDSAVYLCASSLTSNTEAFFGQGTRLTVV.

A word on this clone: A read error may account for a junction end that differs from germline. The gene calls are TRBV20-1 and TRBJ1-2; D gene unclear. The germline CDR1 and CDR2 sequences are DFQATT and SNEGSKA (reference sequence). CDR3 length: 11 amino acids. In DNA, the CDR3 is TGCAGTGCTAGAGATCGGAGGTACGAGATCTTC. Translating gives CSARDRRYEIF.

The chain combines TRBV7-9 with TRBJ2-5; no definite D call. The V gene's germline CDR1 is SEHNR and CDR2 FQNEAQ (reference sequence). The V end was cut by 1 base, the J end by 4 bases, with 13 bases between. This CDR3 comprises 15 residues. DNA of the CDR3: TGTGCCAGCAGCTTAGAGGCTACGGCGTTAGAGACCCAGTACTTC. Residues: CASSLEATALETQYF.

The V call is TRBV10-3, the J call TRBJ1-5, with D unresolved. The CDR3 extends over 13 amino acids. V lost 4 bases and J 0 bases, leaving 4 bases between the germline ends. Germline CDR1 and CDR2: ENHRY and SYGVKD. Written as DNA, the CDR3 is TGTGCCATCAGTGCCAGTAGCAATCAGCCCCAGCATTTT. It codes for CAISASSNQPQHF.

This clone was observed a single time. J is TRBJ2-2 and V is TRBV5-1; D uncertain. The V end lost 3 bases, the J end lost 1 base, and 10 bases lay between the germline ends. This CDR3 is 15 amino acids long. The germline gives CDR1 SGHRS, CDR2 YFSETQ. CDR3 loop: CASSSAGENTGELFF. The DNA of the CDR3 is TGCGCCAGCAGCTCGGCTGGGGAGAACACCGGGGAGCTGTTTTTT.

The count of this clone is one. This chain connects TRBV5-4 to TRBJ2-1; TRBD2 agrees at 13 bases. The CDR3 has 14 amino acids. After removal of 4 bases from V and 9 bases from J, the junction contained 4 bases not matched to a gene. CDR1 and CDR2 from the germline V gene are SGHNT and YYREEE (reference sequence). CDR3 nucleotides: TGTGCCAGCAGCACTAGCGGGAGGGCCTCTGAGCAGTTCTTC. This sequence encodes CASSTSGRASEQFF.

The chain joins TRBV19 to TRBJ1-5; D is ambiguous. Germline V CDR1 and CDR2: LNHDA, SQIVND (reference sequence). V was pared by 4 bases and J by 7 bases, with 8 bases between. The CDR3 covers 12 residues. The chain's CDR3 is CASSNSGQPQHF. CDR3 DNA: TGTGCCAGTAGTAACTCGGGCCAGCCCCAGCATTTT. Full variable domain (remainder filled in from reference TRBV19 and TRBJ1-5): DGGITQSPKYLFRKEGQNVTLSCEQNLNHDAMYWYRQDPGQGLRLIYYSQIVNDFQKGDIAEGYSVSREKKESFPLTVTSAQKNPTAFYLCASSNSGQPQHFGDGTRLSIL.

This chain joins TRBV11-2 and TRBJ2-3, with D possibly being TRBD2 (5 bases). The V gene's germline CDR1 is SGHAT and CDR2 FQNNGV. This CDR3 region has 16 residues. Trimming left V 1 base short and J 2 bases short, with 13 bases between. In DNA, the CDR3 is TGTGCCAGCAGCTTAGTTGGCGGGTCCCTCACAGATACGCAGTATTTT. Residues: CASSLVGGSLTDTQYF. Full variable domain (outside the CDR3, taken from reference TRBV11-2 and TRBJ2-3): EAGVAQSPRYKIIEKRQSVAFWCNPISGHATLYWYQQILGQGPKLLIQFQNNGVVDDSQLPKDRFSAERLKGVDSTLKIQPAKLEDSAVYLCASSLVGGSLTDTQYFGPGTRLTVL.

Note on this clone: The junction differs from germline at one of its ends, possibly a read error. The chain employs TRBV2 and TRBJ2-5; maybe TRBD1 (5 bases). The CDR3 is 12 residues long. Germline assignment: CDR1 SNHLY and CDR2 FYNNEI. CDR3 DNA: TGTGCCGGCAGACAGCTTCAAGAGACCCAGTACTTC. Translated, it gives CAGRQLQETQYF. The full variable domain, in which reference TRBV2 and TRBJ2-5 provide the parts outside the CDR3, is EPEVTQTPSHQVTQMGQEVILRCVPISNHLYFYWYRQILGQKVEFLVSFYNNEISEKSEIFDDQFSVERPDGSNFTLKIRSTKLEDSAMYFCAGRQLQETQYFGPGTRLLVL.

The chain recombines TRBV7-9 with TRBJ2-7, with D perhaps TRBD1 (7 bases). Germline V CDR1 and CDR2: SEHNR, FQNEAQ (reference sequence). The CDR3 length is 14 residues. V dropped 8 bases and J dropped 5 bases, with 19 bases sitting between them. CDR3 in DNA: TGTGCCAGCCTATCAACAGGGGAGGACGACGAGCAGTACTTC. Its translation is CASLSTGEDDEQYF.

The CDR3 nucleotides read TGTGCCAGCAGTGAGGGGTTTGGGACAAGTGGAAACACCATATATTTT. This gives the protein CASSEGFGTSGNTIYF. V and J are TRBV6-1 and TRBJ1-3, with D possibly being TRBD1 (6 bases). Germline V lookup: CDR1 MNHNS, CDR2 SASEGT. The CDR3 runs 16 residues. V lost 3 bases and J 3 bases, leaving 15 bases between the germline ends.

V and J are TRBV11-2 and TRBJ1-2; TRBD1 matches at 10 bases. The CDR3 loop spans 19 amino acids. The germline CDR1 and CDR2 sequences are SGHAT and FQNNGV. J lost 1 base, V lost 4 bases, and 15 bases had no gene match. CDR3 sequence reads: CASSSLRTGQGRVNYGYTF. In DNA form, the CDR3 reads TGTGCCAGCAGCTCTCTGAGGACGGGACAGGGGAGAGTTAACTATGGCTACACCTTC.

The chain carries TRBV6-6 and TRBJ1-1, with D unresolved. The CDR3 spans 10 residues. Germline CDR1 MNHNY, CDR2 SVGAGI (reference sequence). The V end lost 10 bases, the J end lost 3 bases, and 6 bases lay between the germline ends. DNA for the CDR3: TGTGCCACCCGGGACACTGAAGCTTTCTTT. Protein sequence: CATRDTEAFF.

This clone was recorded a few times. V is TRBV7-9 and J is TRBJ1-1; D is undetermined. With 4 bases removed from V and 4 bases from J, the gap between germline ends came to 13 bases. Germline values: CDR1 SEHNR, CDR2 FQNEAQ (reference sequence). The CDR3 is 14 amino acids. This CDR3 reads CASSSGVEVTEAFF. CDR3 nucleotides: TGTGCCAGCAGCTCCGGGGTGGAGGTCACTGAAGCTTTCTTT.

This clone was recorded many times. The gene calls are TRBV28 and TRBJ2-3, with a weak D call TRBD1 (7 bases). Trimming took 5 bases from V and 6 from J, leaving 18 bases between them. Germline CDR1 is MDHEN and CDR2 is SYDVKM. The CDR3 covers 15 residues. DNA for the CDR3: TGTGCCAGCAGTACCAGGGGCAGGGGGAGGGATACGCAGTATTTT. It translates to CASSTRGRGRDTQYF.

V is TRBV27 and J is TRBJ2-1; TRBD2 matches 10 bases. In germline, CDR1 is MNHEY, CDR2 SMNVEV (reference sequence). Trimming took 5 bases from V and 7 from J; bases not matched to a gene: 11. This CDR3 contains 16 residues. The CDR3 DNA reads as TGTGCCAGCAGTCCCACTCCTAGCGGGAGCGGGAATGAGCAGTTCTTC. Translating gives CASSPTPSGSGNEQFF.

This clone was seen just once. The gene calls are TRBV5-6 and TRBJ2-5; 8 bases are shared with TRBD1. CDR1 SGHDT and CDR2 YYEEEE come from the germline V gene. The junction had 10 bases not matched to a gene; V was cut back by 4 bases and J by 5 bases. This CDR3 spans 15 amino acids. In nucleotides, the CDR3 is TGTGCCAGCAGCCGAGGACAGGGAAGGTGGGAGACCCAGTACTTC. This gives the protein CASSRGQGRWETQYF.

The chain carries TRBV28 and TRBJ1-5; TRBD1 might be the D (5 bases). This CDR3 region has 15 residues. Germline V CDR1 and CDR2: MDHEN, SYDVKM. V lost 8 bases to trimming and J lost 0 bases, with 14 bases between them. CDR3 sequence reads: CASDQRGSSNQPQHF. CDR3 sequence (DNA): TGTGCCAGCGATCAAAGGGGCAGTAGCAATCAGCCCCAGCATTTT. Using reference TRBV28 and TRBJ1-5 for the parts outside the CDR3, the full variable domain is DVKVTQSSRYLVKRTGEKVFLECVQDMDHENMFWYRQDPGLGLRLIYFSYDVKMKEKGDIPEGYSVSREKKERFSLILESASTNQTSMYLCASDQRGSSNQPQHFGDGTRLSIL.

The CDR3 sequence is CASSTPGQGNDGQPQHF. The CDR3 DNA reads TGTGCCAGCAGCACACCGGGACAGGGGAACGATGGTCAGCCCCAGCATTTT. The genes are TRBV9 and TRBJ1-5; 10 bases line up with TRBD1. This CDR3 spans 17 amino acids. Germline V gene lookup returns CDR1 SGDLS and CDR2 YYNGEE. V gave up 4 bases and J gave up 6 bases; unmatched junction bases: 13.

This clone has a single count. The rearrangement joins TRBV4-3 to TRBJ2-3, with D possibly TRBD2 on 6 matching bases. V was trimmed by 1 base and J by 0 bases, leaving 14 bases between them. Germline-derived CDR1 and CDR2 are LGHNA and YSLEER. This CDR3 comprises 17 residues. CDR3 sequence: CASSQGPLAPSTDTQYF. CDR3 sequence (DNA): TGCGCCAGCAGCCAAGGCCCCCTAGCGCCTAGCACAGATACGCAGTATTTT.

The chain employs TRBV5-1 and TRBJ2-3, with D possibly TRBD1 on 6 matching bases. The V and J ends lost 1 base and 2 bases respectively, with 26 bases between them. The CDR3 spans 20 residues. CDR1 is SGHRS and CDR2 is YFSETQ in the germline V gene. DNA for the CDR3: TGCGCCAGCAGCTTGACCAGACAGGTAAGTCCTCGAAGCCCCACAGATACGCAGTATTTT. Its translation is CASSLTRQVSPRSPTDTQYF.

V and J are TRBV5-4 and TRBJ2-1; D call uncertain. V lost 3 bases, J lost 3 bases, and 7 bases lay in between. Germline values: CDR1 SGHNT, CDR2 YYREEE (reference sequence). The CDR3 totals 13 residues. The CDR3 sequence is CASSSNVYNEQFF. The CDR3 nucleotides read TGTGCCAGCAGCTCTAACGTCTACAATGAGCAGTTCTTC.

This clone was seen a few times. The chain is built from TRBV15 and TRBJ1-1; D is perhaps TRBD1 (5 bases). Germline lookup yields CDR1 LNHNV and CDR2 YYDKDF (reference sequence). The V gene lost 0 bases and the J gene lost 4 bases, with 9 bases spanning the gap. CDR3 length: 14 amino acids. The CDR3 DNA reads TGTGCCACCAGCAGAGATGGGGGTGTCACTGAAGCTTTCTTT. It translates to CATSRDGGVTEAFF.

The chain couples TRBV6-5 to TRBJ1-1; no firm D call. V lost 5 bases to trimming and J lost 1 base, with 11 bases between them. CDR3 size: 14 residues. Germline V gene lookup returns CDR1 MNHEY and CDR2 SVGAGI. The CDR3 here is CASSPVYRNTEAFF. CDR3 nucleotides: TGTGCCAGCAGTCCCGTCTACAGGAACACTGAAGCTTTCTTT.

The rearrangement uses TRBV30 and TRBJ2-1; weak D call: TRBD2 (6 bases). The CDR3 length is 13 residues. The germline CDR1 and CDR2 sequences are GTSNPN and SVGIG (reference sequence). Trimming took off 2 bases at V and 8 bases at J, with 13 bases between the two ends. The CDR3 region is CAWSIGGNDEQFF. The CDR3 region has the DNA TGTGCCTGGAGTATTGGAGGGAACGATGAGCAGTTCTTC.